These T cell receptor beta chains were read from a single sample in a study of T cell responses to AZD1222 COVID-19 vaccine. This table comes from immunoSEQ multiplex PCR, and its TCRdb copy is limited to in-frame clones, with some not included. Of about 100,000 clones listed, about 89% are singletons. Source: peripheral blood, taken 28 days after the second AZD1222 dose. The receptors shown here come from an adult who received the AZD1222 COVID-19 vaccine. Both conserved end residues are part of each CDR3. The order of the fields is CDR3 DNA, CDR3 protein, D gene, clone size, V gene, J gene. D genes are given only for firm matches. Part of the rows lack a size; the others show once, few, many or a class for expanded clones.

CDR3 DNA: TGTGCCAGCAGTGTGTCATACAATGAGCAGTTCTTC
CDR3 protein: CASSVSYNEQFF
D gene: .
clone size: .
V gene: TRBV25-1
J gene: TRBJ2-1

CDR3 DNA: TGTGCCAGCAGCCAAGTTGAATGGATCCAAGAGACCCAGTACTTC
CDR3 protein: CASSQVEWIQETQYF
D gene: .
clone size: .
V gene: TRBV3-1/TRBV3-2
J gene: TRBJ2-5

CDR3 DNA: TGCGCCAGCAGCCCACGACGGGTTTATAATTCACCCCTCCACTTT
CDR3 protein: CASSPRRVYNSPLHF
D gene: .
clone size: .
V gene: TRBV4-3
J gene: TRBJ1-6

CDR3 DNA: TGTGCCAGCAGCGTCACAGGGGGCACTGAAGCTTTCTTT
CDR3 protein: CASSVTGGTEAFF
D gene: TRBD1
clone size: .
V gene: TRBV7-9
J gene: TRBJ1-1

CDR3 DNA: TGTGCCAGTAGCACCGGGACAGGGAAAGGTGAAAAACTGTTTTTT
CDR3 protein: CASSTGTGKGEKLFF
D gene: TRBD1
clone size: .
V gene: TRBV19
J gene: TRBJ1-4

CDR3 DNA: TGTGCCTGGGCCCCGGAGGGAAATGGCTACACCTTC
CDR3 protein: CAWAPEGNGYTF
D gene: .
clone size: .
V gene: TRBV30
J gene: TRBJ1-2

CDR3 DNA: TGTGCCAGCAGCTCGGGACTAGCGGGAAGTGAGGTCGATGAGCAGTTCTTC
CDR3 protein: CASSSGLAGSEVDEQFF
D gene: TRBD2
clone size: .
V gene: TRBV7-2
J gene: TRBJ2-1

CDR3 DNA: TGCGCCAGCAGCCAAGGGGGAAGACAGGGGCTAGCCAAAAACATTCAGTACTTC
CDR3 protein: CASSQGGRQGLAKNIQYF
D gene: TRBD1
clone size: .
V gene: TRBV4-1
J gene: TRBJ2-4

CDR3 DNA: TGTGCCAGCAGCCTTATGACAGGGTTAACCTACGAGCAGTACTTC
CDR3 protein: CASSLMTGLTYEQYF
D gene: TRBD1
clone size: .
V gene: TRBV7-2
J gene: TRBJ2-7

CDR3 DNA: TGCGCCAGCAGCCAAGATCTCGGGGGAGGGAATTCACCCCTCCACTTT
CDR3 protein: CASSQDLGGGNSPLHF
D gene: .
clone size: .
V gene: TRBV4-3
J gene: TRBJ1-6

CDR3 DNA: TGCGCCAGCAGGAAGGACACTACCTATGGCTACACCTTC
CDR3 protein: CASRKDTTYGYTF
D gene: .
clone size: .
V gene: TRBV10-2
J gene: TRBJ1-2

CDR3 DNA: TGTGCCAGCAGTTATCTCAACCCGGGACAGGGAAACATTCAGTACTTC
CDR3 protein: CASSYLNPGQGNIQYF
D gene: TRBD1
clone size: .
V gene: TRBV6-2/TRBV6-3
J gene: TRBJ2-4

CDR3 DNA: TGTGCCAGCAGCAACAGGGGGCGACCCAATAGCAATCAGCCCCAGCATTTT
CDR3 protein: CASSNRGRPNSNQPQHF
D gene: TRBD1
clone size: once
V gene: TRBV28
J gene: TRBJ1-5

CDR3 DNA: TGTGCCAGCAGTACAAACAGGGGCGGAACTGAAGCTTTCTTT
CDR3 protein: CASSTNRGGTEAFF
D gene: TRBD1
clone size: .
V gene: TRBV27
J gene: TRBJ1-1

CDR3 DNA: TGTGCCAGCAGCTCAACAGGTTTAGAGACCCAGTACTTC
CDR3 protein: CASSSTGLETQYF
D gene: .
clone size: .
V gene: TRBV7-6
J gene: TRBJ2-5